Relative to its sample, the clone carrying this T cell receptor (beta chain) is medium-sized. Its target is unknown. This sample is drawn from a study of T and B cells in COVID-19 patients. Overall study context: Nine tenths of the roughly 20 active-infection patients had comorbidities associated with unfavorable COVID-19 outcome.

Whole-study results and caveats: Patients with COVID-19 reportedly showed strongly skewed T cell receptor beta variable and joining gene usage. Sorted SARS-CoV-2-responsive or tetramer+ T cells and CD4+, regulatory and CD8+ subsets were not yet sequenced.

This CDR3 has 14 residues. V was shortened by 1 base and J by 7 bases, with 13 bases between the two germline ends. CDR1 PRHDT and CDR2 FYEKMQ come from the germline V gene (reference sequence). TRB was amplified from approximately 250-480 ng of blood genomic DNA. BIOMED2 TRB-A/B primer pools were used in multiplex TRB PCR. TCRdb processed the multiplex PCR reads anew with MiXCR; each CDR3 protein has one entry. The table records 1,200 to 1,500 distinct CDR3 sequences, about 25% of them present only once. Sequencing input: blood. V is TRBV13 and J is TRBJ1-1; D is perhaps TRBD1 (6 bases). This receptor was taken from a human donor with active COVID-19. This chain's CDR3 is CASSLEGGGIEAFF. The CDR3 DNA follows: TGTGCCAGCAGCTTAGAGGGGGGGGGAATTGAAGCTTTCTTT.